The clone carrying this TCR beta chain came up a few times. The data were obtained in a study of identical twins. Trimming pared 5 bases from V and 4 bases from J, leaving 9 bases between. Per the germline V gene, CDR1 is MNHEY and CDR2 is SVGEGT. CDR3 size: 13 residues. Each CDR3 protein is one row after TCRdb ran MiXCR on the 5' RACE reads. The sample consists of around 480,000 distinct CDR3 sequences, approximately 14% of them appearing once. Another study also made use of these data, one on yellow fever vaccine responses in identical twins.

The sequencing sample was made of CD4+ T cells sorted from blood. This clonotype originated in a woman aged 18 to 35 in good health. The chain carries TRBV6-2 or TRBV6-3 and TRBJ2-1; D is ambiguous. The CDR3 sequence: CASSHDPYNEQFF. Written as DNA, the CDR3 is TGTGCCAGCAGTCACGACCCTTACAATGAGCAGTTCTTC.